What follows describes a single T cell receptor (beta chain). Its target is unknown. This entry is derived from a study of OX40 agonist ivuxolimab in advanced cancers. Study information: Ivuxolimab doses were 0.01, 0.1, 0.3, 1.5, 3 or 10 mg/kg every 2 weeks. Participants could have had prior anti-PD-1, anti-PD-L1 or anti-CTLA-4 therapy, and more than 35% had some. General study results and limits: Researchers did not establish what antigens the expanded peripheral T cells target.

Generated by immunoSEQ multiplex PCR, the TCRdb table keeps only in-frame clones and is missing some. The sample records roughly 79,000 clones, around 93% being singletons. CDR1 SGHDT and CDR2 YYEEEE come from the germline V gene. The length of the CDR3 is 18 residues. The ends lost 3 bases at V and 0 bases at J; junction bases unmatched: 9. Patients who had autoimmune disease history or got systemic immunosuppression were left out. The rearrangement uses TRBV5-6 and TRBJ2-3; 11 nucleotides agree with TRBD2. The source is an adult with an advanced solid tumor such as melanoma, head and neck, liver or kidney cancer. Sequencing used CD4+ or CD8+ T cells sorted from blood, obtained in a trial of the OX40 agonist ivuxolimab. The CDR3 protein is CASSSWLAGGTSTDTQYF. CDR3 nucleotide sequence: TGTGCCAGCAGCTCGTGGCTAGCGGGGGGTACTAGCACAGATACGCAGTATTTT.